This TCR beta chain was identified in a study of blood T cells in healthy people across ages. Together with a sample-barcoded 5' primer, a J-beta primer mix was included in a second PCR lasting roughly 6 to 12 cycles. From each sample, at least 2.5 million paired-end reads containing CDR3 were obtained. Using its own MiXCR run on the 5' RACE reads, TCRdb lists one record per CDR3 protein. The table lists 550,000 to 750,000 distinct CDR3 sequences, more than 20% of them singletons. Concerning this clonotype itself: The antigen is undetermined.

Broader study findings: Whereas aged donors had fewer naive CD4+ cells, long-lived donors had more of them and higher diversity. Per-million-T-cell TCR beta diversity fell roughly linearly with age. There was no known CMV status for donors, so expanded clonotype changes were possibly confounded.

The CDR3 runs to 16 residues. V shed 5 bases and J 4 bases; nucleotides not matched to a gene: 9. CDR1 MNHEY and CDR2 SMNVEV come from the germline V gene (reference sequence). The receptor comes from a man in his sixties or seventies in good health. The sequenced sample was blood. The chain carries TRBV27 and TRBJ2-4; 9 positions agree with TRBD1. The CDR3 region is CASSLGTGLSKNIQYF. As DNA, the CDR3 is TGTGCCAGCAGTCTCGGGACAGGGTTGTCAAAAAACATTCAGTACTTC.